This T cell receptor beta chain was sequenced in a study of blood T cell repertoires in COVID-19. For the study at large: Spain, Italy and the United States supplied samples that represented acute and convalescent COVID-19.

Germline V gene lookup returns CDR1 MDHEN and CDR2 SYDVKM. The J segment lost 8 bases and the V segment lost 7 bases, leaving 6 bases of the junction unmatched. The CDR3 consists of 14 residues. Per the original data handling: It was from reference gene primer amplification that nucleated cell counts were estimated. Using immunoSEQ multiplex PCR, the repertoire was profiled, and TCRdb retains in-frame clones only, with some absent. V and J calls and clone size are given by that table; D and trimming were obtained from the DNA. The sample lists roughly 100,000 clones, about four fifths occurring once.

The receptor's source is a human donor in a cohort sampled during active COVID-19. Sample: peripheral blood. This sequence joins TRBV28 and TRBJ1-6, with 9 nucleotides matching TRBD1. CDR3 loop: CASTTGGNYSPLHF. The CDR3 DNA follows: TGTGCCAGCACCACAGGGGGCAATTATTCACCCCTCCACTTT.